These 27 T cell receptor beta chains share one sample of origin, sequenced in a study of blood T cell repertoires in COVID-19 (dated by TCRdb to 2020 to 2022). Library preparation used the immunoSEQ multiplex PCR assay. The source is immuneACCESS, and TCRdb retained only in-frame sequences with V and J called. Part of the clones is not carried over; for the studies checked, unresolved V genes explain less than half of this, and the remainder is unexplained. Within this sample are roughly 410,000 clones, with about 91% of them counted one time only. Under 2% of the sample is taken by the ten largest. Sequenced input: peripheral blood. Receptors originate from a middle-aged woman with COVID-19, enrolled during active disease.

The V gene is TRBV7-3, the J gene TRBJ2-2, with D possibly being TRBD1 (5 bases). V lost 5 bases, J lost 2 bases, and 15 bases lay in between. The germline gives CDR1 SGHTA, CDR2 FQGTGA. CDR3 length: 16 residues. The CDR3: CASSPQPGINTGELFF. DNA of the CDR3: TGTGCCAGCAGCCCACAGCCAGGGATAAACACCGGGGAGCTGTTTTTT.

This chain uses TRBV27 with TRBJ1-1; the D is unclear. The ends were cut back, 6 bases at V and 8 bases at J, with 13 bases in the middle. Germline CDR1 MNHEY, CDR2 SMNVEV (reference sequence). The CDR3 runs 12 residues. In DNA, the CDR3 is TGTGCCAGCAGGGGATCCGGGGTCGAAGCTTTCTTT. Translating it yields CASRGSGVEAFF.

This chain connects TRBV27 to TRBJ2-2; no reliable D call. CDR3 length: 14 amino acids. Germline V CDR1 and CDR2: MNHEY, SMNVEV (reference sequence). V lost 2 bases and J 6 bases, leaving 10 bases between the germline ends. The chain's CDR3 is CASSLRVAAGELFF. CDR3 in DNA: TGTGCCAGCAGTTTACGGGTAGCCGCCGGGGAGCTGTTTTTT.

The chain couples TRBV5-6 to TRBJ2-2; 8 bases match TRBD1. Germline CDR1 is SGHDT and CDR2 is YYEEEE. This CDR3 region has 13 residues. The J segment lost 9 bases and the V segment lost 4 bases, leaving 5 bases of the junction unmatched. The CDR3 sequence is CASSTAGGRELFF. In DNA form, the CDR3 reads TGTGCCAGCAGCACCGCAGGGGGCAGGGAGCTGTTTTTT.

This chain links TRBV7-9 with TRBJ2-3; maybe TRBD2 (7 bases). There are 14 residues in the CDR3. The V gene's germline CDR1 is SEHNR and CDR2 FQNEAQ (reference sequence). The ends were cut back, 3 bases at V and 5 bases at J, with 12 bases in the middle. The CDR3 DNA sequence: TGTGCCAGCAGCTTTTCGGGGGGCTTAGATACGCAGTATTTT. Its protein is CASSFSGGLDTQYF.

The V call is TRBV30, the J call TRBJ2-3; TRBD2 agrees at 14 bases. Germline V gives CDR1 GTSNPN, CDR2 SVGIG (reference sequence). V gave up 2 bases and J gave up 2 bases; unmatched junction bases: 12. There are 19 residues in the CDR3. Here the CDR3 DNA reads TGTGCCTGGAGTCCAAAGACTAGCGGGAGGGGGTACTTCACAGATACGCAGTATTTT. Its translation is CAWSPKTSGRGYFTDTQYF. The complete variable domain, with remaining parts taken from reference TRBV30 and TRBJ2-3, reads SQTIHQWPATLVQPVGSPLSLECTVEGTSNPNLYWYRQAAGRGLQLLFYSVGIGQISSEVPQNLSASRPQDRQFILSSKKLLLSDSGFYLCAWSPKTSGRGYFTDTQYFGPGTRLTVL.

The chain couples TRBV11-1 to TRBJ2-7; TRBD2 matches 11 bases. Germline lookup yields CDR1 SGHAT and CDR2 FQDESV (reference sequence). The CDR3 totals 16 residues. J gave up 0 bases and V 2 bases, and 3 bases lay outside the gene matches. As DNA, the CDR3 is TGTGCCAGCAGCTTACGCCTAGCGGGGGGCTCCTACGAGCAGTACTTC. Translation: CASSLRLAGGSYEQYF. The complete variable domain, with remaining parts taken from reference TRBV11-1 and TRBJ2-7, reads EAEVAQSPRYKITEKSQAVAFWCDPISGHATLYWYRQILGQGPELLVQFQDESVVDDSQLPKDRFSAERLKGVDSTLKIQPAELGDSAMYLCASSLRLAGGSYEQYFGPGTRLTVT.

The rearrangement joins TRBV24-1 to TRBJ1-1; 7 positions match TRBD1. CDR3 length: 15 amino acids. Looked up from germline, CDR1 is KGHDR and CDR2 is SFDVKD. Trimming cost V 3 bases and J 1 base; bases outside gene matches: 4. CDR3 residues: CATSDARTGNTEAFF. The DNA of the CDR3 is TGTGCCACCAGTGATGCCCGGACAGGGAACACTGAAGCTTTCTTT.

The V call is TRBV27, the J call TRBJ2-7; no clear D gene. Germline-derived CDR1 and CDR2 are MNHEY and SMNVEV (reference sequence). V shed 3 bases and J shed 0 bases, with 9 bases lying between them. The CDR3 is 14 residues long. CDR3 coding DNA: TGTGCCAGCAGTTTGAGAGATTACTCCTACGAGCAGTACTTC. Amino acid sequence: CASSLRDYSYEQYF.

In the case of this clone: One end of the junction does not line up with germline, which may come from a read error. The V call is TRBV7-7, the J call TRBJ2-1; 8 positions match TRBD1. Germline V gene data show CDR1 as SSHAT and CDR2 as FNYEAQ (reference sequence). This CDR3 is built from 13 residues. CDR3 amino acids: CASSRDRYNEQFF. The CDR3 DNA reads TGTGCTAGCAGCCGGGACAGGTACAATGAGCAGTTCTTC.

This clone was recorded only once. V gene TRBV30 combines with J gene TRBJ2-3, with D perhaps matching TRBD2 (6 bases). The V end lost 4 bases, the J end lost 5 bases, and 22 bases lay between the germline ends. CDR1 and CDR2 from the germline V gene are GTSNPN and SVGIG (reference sequence). There are 16 residues in the CDR3. The CDR3 DNA is TGTGCCTGGACCAGAGCCCAGGCGGGGAATGTAGATACGCAGTATTTT. This sequence encodes CAWTRAQAGNVDTQYF.

The chain recombines TRBV28 with TRBJ1-1, with TRBD1 as a possible D gene (6 bases). Deletions cut 6 bases from V and 1 base from J, with 15 bases between. In germline, CDR1 is MDHEN, CDR2 SYDVKM. The CDR3 consists of 15 residues. This CDR3 is CASSGPGTPNTEAFF. CDR3 coding DNA: TGTGCCAGCAGCGGACCCGGGACACCGAACACTGAAGCTTTCTTT.

The chain combines TRBV7-9 with TRBJ2-7; perhaps TRBD1 as D (6 bases). Germline loops: CDR1 SEHNR, CDR2 FQNEAQ (reference sequence). V lost 5 bases, J lost 2 bases, and 13 bases lay in between. This CDR3 comprises 14 residues. The CDR3 nucleotides are TGTGCCAGCAGCCCGTCCGGGACAACCTACGAGCAGTACTTC. It encodes CASSPSGTTYEQYF.

This chain connects TRBV20-1 to TRBJ2-1, with TRBD1 identical over 11 bases. The CDR3 is made up of 16 amino acids. Unmatched junction bases numbered 13, after V lost 3 bases and J lost 9 bases. Germline V gene sequence: CDR1 DFQATT, CDR2 SNEGSKA (reference sequence). In DNA, the CDR3 is TGCAGTGCTAGTTCTGGCGGGACAGGGGGATTTAGTGAGCAGTTCTTC. It specifies CSASSGGTGGFSEQFF.

This sequence joins TRBV5-1 and TRBJ1-1, with D perhaps TRBD1 (6 bases). Germline values: CDR1 SGHRS, CDR2 YFSETQ. This CDR3 is built from 15 residues. V gave up 0 bases and J gave up 1 base, with 10 bases separating them. The CDR3 loop is CASSLAGDQNTEAFF. The CDR3 DNA follows: TGCGCCAGCAGCTTGGCAGGGGACCAGAACACTGAAGCTTTCTTT.

This chain connects TRBV11-1 to TRBJ2-1, with 11 bases matching TRBD2. The germline V gene has CDR1 SGHAT and CDR2 FQDESV (reference sequence). The CDR3 sequence is 16 residues long. The V segment lost 6 bases and the J segment 5 bases; nucleotides outside the gene matches: 9. DNA of the CDR3: TGTGCCAGCAGATCTTTTAAGGGACTAGCGGACAATGAGCAGTTCTTC. Protein sequence: CASRSFKGLADNEQFF.

The chain uses TRBV2 and TRBJ2-7; TRBD1 agrees at 7 bases. The CDR3 has 16 amino acids. V gave up 4 bases and J gave up 2 bases; unmatched junction bases: 11. CDR1 is SNHLY and CDR2 is FYNNEI in the germline V gene. The CDR3 region is CASSGHLQGVAYEQYF. CDR3 coding DNA: TGTGCCAGCAGTGGGCACTTGCAGGGGGTCGCCTACGAGCAGTACTTC.

V and J are TRBV7-2 and TRBJ1-1; TRBD1 aligns across 8 bases. With V trimmed by 6 bases and J by 5 bases, 11 bases remained unmatched. The CDR3 covers 15 residues. Germline V gene data show CDR1 as SGHTA and CDR2 as FQGNSA. The CDR3 DNA reads TGTGCCAGCAGAGCCAGGGGGCGGATAATTACTGAAGCTTTCTTT. Protein sequence: CASRARGRIITEAFF.

V gene TRBV30 combines with J gene TRBJ2-5; D unclear. V was clipped by 3 bases and J by 4 bases, with 15 bases between them. Germline V lookup: CDR1 GTSNPN, CDR2 SVGIG (reference sequence). This CDR3 comprises 14 residues. CDR3 nucleotide sequence: TGTGCCTGGAGACCTTCCCAGGTAACAGAGACCCAGTACTTC. Its translation is CAWRPSQVTETQYF. Variable domain in full (rest from reference TRBV30 and TRBJ2-5): SQTIHQWPATLVQPVGSPLSLECTVEGTSNPNLYWYRQAAGRGLQLLFYSVGIGQISSEVPQNLSASRPQDRQFILSSKKLLLSDSGFYLCAWRPSQVTETQYFGPGTRLLVL.

The chain couples TRBV7-2 to TRBJ2-4, with TRBD1 identical over 10 bases. This CDR3 comprises 17 residues. Looked up from germline, CDR1 is SGHTA and CDR2 is FQGNSA. After removal of 3 bases from V and 9 bases from J, the junction contained 14 bases not matched to a gene. The CDR3 loop is CASSFDLTGGTAGIQYF. The CDR3 DNA sequence: TGTGCCAGCAGCTTCGACCTGACAGGGGGCACAGCGGGCATTCAGTACTTC.

The chain carries TRBV14 and TRBJ2-1, with unresolved D. The length of the CDR3 is 14 residues. Trimming took off 4 bases at V and 3 bases at J, with 10 bases between the two ends. In germline, CDR1 is SGHDN, CDR2 FVKESK. This CDR3 reads CASSPLTDYNEQFF. CDR3 nucleotides: TGTGCCAGCAGCCCATTAACAGACTACAATGAGCAGTTCTTC.

The chain couples TRBV4-3 to TRBJ2-3; 8 bases are a match to TRBD2. The junction had 8 bases not matched to a gene; V was cut back by 0 bases and J by 6 bases. The CDR3 extends over 16 amino acids. In germline, CDR1 is LGHNA, CDR2 YSLEER. CDR3 sequence: CASSQERAGVGDTQYF. The CDR3 bases are TGCGCCAGCAGCCAAGAGAGAGCGGGAGTTGGGGATACGCAGTATTTT.

This clone was seen more than once but under ten times. The J gene is TRBJ1-1, the V gene TRBV10-3; D uncertain. The CDR3 loop spans 12 amino acids. Per germline, CDR1 ENHRY and CDR2 SYGVKD. Trimming stripped 9 bases from V and 0 bases from J, with 8 bases between. The CDR3 coding sequence is TGTGCCATTCAGGAATTGAACACTGAAGCTTTCTTT. The encoded protein is CAIQELNTEAFF.

This clone was seen only once. J is TRBJ2-1 and V is TRBV9, with D possibly matching TRBD1 (6 bases). CDR1 SGDLS and CDR2 YYNGEE come from the germline V gene. This CDR3 contains 18 residues. V was pared by 0 bases and J by 3 bases, with 19 bases between. DNA for the CDR3: TGTGCCAGCAGCGTAGATCTGGGGGCGACAACCATCTACAATGAGCAGTTCTTC. It specifies CASSVDLGATTIYNEQFF.

The rearrangement joins TRBV27 to TRBJ1-5; weak D call: TRBD1 (5 bases). V was pared by 4 bases and J by 0 bases, with 25 bases between. The CDR3 totals 20 residues. Germline values: CDR1 MNHEY, CDR2 SMNVEV (reference sequence). In DNA, the CDR3 is TGTGCCAGCAGTTCAGATATCCAGGGCCACGAGCTGTATAGCAATCAGCCCCAGCATTTT. Its translation is CASSSDIQGHELYSNQPQHF.

The chain joins TRBV5-5 to TRBJ2-7, with D unresolved. Trimming took off 0 bases at V and 3 bases at J, with 10 bases between the two ends. Germline CDR1 SGHKS, CDR2 YYEKEE (reference sequence). CDR3 size: 14 residues. DNA for the CDR3: TGTGCCAGCAGCTTGGCCACGTCAGACTACGAGCAGTACTTC. Residues: CASSLATSDYEQYF. Variable domain in full (rest from reference TRBV5-5 and TRBJ2-7): DAGVTQSPTHLIKTRGQQVTLRCSPISGHKSVSWYQQVLGQGPQFIFQYYEKEERGRGNFPDRFSARQFPNYSSELNVNALLLGDSALYLCASSLATSDYEQYFGPGTRLTVT.

The V call is TRBV21-1, the J call TRBJ2-7; TRBD1 is taken as the D call from the table, unchecked against the DNA. TRBV21-1 has pseudogene status. The CDR3 length is 16 residues. CDR3 loop: CAIKSPGQGASFEQYF. CDR3 sequence (DNA): TGTGCCATCAAGTCCCCGGGACAGGGGGCTTCGTTTGAGCAGTACTTC.